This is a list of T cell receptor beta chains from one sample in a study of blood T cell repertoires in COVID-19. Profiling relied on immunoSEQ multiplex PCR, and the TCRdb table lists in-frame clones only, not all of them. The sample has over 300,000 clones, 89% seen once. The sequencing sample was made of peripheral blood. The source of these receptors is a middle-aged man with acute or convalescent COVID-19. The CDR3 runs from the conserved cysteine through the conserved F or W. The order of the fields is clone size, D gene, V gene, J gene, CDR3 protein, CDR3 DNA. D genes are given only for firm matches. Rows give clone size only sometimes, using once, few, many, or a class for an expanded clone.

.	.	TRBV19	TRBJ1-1	CASSTGNTEAFF	TGTGCCAGTAGTACAGGGAACACTGAAGCTTTCTTT
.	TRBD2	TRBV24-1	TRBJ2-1	CATSAGLAAPYNEQFF	TGTGCCACCAGTGCGGGACTAGCGGCCCCCTACAATGAGCAGTTCTTC
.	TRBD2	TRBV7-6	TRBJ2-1	CASSPRWSDWTSGLNEQFF	TGTGCCAGCAGCCCCCGATGGTCTGATTGGACTAGCGGTTTGAATGAGCAGTTCTTC
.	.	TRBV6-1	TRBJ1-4	CASSEGTAPTNEKLFF	TGTGCCAGCAGTGAAGGGACAGCTCCAACTAATGAAAAACTGTTTTTT
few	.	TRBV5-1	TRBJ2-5	CASSLVGGAEETQYF	TGCGCCAGCAGCTTGGTAGGGGGGGCGGAGGAGACCCAGTACTTC
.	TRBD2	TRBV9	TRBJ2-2	CASSAGLAAGELFF	TGTGCCAGCAGCGCCGGACTAGCAGCCGGGGAGCTGTTTTTT
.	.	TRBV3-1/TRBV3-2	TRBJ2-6	CASSQDRIPGANVLTF	TGTGCCAGCAGCCAAGACAGGATCCCTGGGGCCAACGTCCTGACTTTC
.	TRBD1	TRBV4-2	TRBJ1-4	CASSLTQGAKEKLFF	TGTGCCAGCAGCCTCACACAGGGGGCCAAAGAAAAACTGTTTTTT
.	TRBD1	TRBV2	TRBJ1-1	CASNRDRGPSTEAFF	TGTGCCAGCAACCGGGACAGGGGGCCGAGCACTGAAGCTTTCTTT
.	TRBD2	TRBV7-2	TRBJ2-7	CASSLDGTSSYEQYF	TGTGCCAGCAGCTTAGACGGGACTAGCTCCTACGAGCAGTACTTC
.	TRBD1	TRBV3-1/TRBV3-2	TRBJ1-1	CASSYGTGGVTEAFF	TGTGCCAGCAGCTACGGGACAGGGGGTGTCACTGAAGCTTTCTTT
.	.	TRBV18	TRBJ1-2	CASSPRTGSHYGYTF	TGTGCCAGCTCACCAAGAACGGGAAGTCACTATGGCTACACCTTC
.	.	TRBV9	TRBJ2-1	CASSVQTGSGEQFF	TGTGCCAGCAGCGTACAAACAGGTTCAGGGGAGCAGTTCTTC